A selection of T cell receptor beta chains follows, all from one sample in a study of blood T cell repertoires in COVID-19. Data came from immunoSEQ multiplex PCR; TCRdb stores just in-frame clones and leaves some out. This sample has some 250,000 clones, with 81% found just once. Input material: peripheral blood. The receptors originated from a woman of 80 years or more with acute or convalescent COVID-19. The conserved cysteine and the conserved F or W are not part of the CDR3 here. The D gene is left open where the match is weak.

V gene,D gene,CDR3 protein
TRBV2,-,ASRSQTKQGAGETQY
TRBV7-2,TRBD2,ASSFSLAGGEQY
TRBV25-1,TRBD2,ASSEFRGSVAGGETQY
TRBV4-1,TRBD2,ASSQGTGLNTGELF
TRBV5-1,-,ASSLVEGIRGYT
TRBV6-2/TRBV6-3,-,ASSYRGPGTEAF
TRBV5-4,-,ASSSTAQGTF
TRBV4-1,TRBD1,ASSPGQGAIQPQH
TRBV27,-,ASSRGLPTDTQY
TRBV18,TRBD2,ASSPGTSGTGELF
TRBV7-2,TRBD2,ASSQQRGPSYEQY
TRBV3-1/TRBV3-2,TRBD2,ASSQGGGPQETQY
TRBV7-2,TRBD2,ASSPATSSRETQY
TRBV5-4,-,ASSPPSQETQY
TRBV7-9,-,ASSVAGVLNSPLH
TRBV6-6,TRBD2,ASRELAGTGANVLT
TRBV28,-,ASSLGGGARSTDTQY
TRBV28,-,ASSLSGTADNEQF
TRBV3-1/TRBV3-2,TRBD2,ASSQASGGTYNEQF
TRBV19,-,ASMEEFSNQPQH
TRBV7-2,-,ASSTSRQTEAF
TRBV5-4,TRBD1,ASSRDRGLYEQY
TRBV27,TRBD1,ASSANRGNTEAF
TRBV18,-,ASSPPLQETQY
TRBV5-1,TRBD1,ASSLAGQGPFNTIY
TRBV7-8,TRBD2,ASSATSGGPYEQY
TRBV11-3,-,ASSSSATDGQGTYNSPLH
TRBV3-1/TRBV3-2,TRBD2,ASSPGRGSYEQY
TRBV6-5,-,ASSPEPGRQPQH
TRBV12-5,-,ASGPPEGGGSPLH
TRBV6-5,-,ASSYSIGQGGYEQY
TRBV18,-,ASSPLEGQPQH
TRBV6-1,TRBD1,ASSESAGGSGYT
TRBV7-9,TRBD2,ASSFGGGVPDTQY
TRBV19,-,ASRRDGANYGYT
TRBV6-1,-,ASSEITVQETQY
TRBV21-1,-,ASNSLGHPTSYEQY
TRBV7-2,TRBD2,ASSSGTSGGGRLLETQY
TRBV3-1/TRBV3-2,-,ASSQETGFLGTDTQY
TRBV7-9,-,ASSLSLGTRNYGYT